This T cell receptor beta chain was retrieved from a study of beta chain features in type 1 diabetes. Background on the study: Sorted cells examined across all samples numbered approximately 100 million.

cDNA synthesis used the whole RNA isolate, giving expressed TCRB sequences. Naive, central memory and regulatory T cell samples came to a mean of approximately 3.57 million reads. TCRdb's copy holds only in-frame clones and misses some; the assay was immunoSEQ multiplex PCR. In the table there are about 140,000 clones, about 9.7% of which are singletons. Of note for this clone: The antigen remains unidentified.

Study observations and caveats: For patients, the naive, central memory and Treg TCRB repertoires appeared more alike than for healthy donors. When Type 1 diabetes patients were examined, their TCRB CDR3s proved moderately but significantly shorter in all four CD4+ subsets.

The sample consisted of central memory CD4+ T cells from blood. This receptor was obtained from a woman aged 40 to 50 in good health.

CDR3 bases: TGTGCCAGTAGTAAGGGGTACCAAGAGACCCAGTACTTC. This encodes CASSKGYQETQYF. The chain uses TRBV19 and TRBJ2-5, with D possibly matching TRBD1 (5 bases). Germline CDR1 reads LNHDA; CDR2 reads SQIVND (reference sequence). Trimming took off 4 bases at V and 0 bases at J, with 6 bases between the two ends. The length of the CDR3 is 13 residues.